The following is a T cell receptor beta chain sequence with its context. Trimming took off 3 bases at V and 0 bases at J, with 15 bases between the two ends. The V gene's germline CDR1 is SGHNT and CDR2 YYREEE (reference sequence). This CDR3 is 16 amino acids long. The data derive from a study of blood T cell repertoires in COVID-19. As originally analysed: Estimation of nucleated cell counts was performed using reference gene primer amplification. The data were produced by immunoSEQ multiplex PCR, yet TCRdb's version contains in-frame clones alone and is incomplete. That table furnishes V, J and clone size, whereas the DNA furnished D and trimming. This table has over 200,000 clones, about 90% appearing once.

The rearrangement joins TRBV5-4 to TRBJ1-1; D call uncertain. The TCR sequence derives from a man aged 40-55 years with active or convalescent COVID-19. The sample taken for sequencing was peripheral blood. The CDR3 region is CASSSGGLPMNTEAFF. CDR3 nucleotide sequence: TGTGCCAGCAGCTCCGGAGGGCTTCCCATGAACACTGAAGCTTTCTTT.